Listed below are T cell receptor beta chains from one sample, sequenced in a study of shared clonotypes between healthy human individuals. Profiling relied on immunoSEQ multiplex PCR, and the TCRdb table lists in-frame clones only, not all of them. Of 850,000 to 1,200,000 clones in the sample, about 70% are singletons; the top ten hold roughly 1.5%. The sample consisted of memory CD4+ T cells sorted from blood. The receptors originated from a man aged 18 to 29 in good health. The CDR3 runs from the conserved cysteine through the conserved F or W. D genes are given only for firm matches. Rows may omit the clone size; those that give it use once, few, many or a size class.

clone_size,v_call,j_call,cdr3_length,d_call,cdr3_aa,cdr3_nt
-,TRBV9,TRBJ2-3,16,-,CASSVGGGVSTDTQYF,TGTGCCAGCAGCGTAGGAGGCGGGGTAAGCACAGATACGCAGTATTTT
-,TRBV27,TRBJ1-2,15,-,CASSLVGVSNYGYTF,TGTGCCAGCAGTTTAGTCGGGGTTTCTAACTATGGCTACACCTTC
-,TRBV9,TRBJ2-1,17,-,CASSVAGAPRSYNEQFF,TGTGCCAGCAGCGTAGCGGGAGCCCCTCGGTCCTACAATGAGCAGTTCTTC
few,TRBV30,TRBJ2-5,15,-,CAWSAPGGRRGTQYF,TGTGCCTGGAGTGCCCCCGGAGGGAGAAGGGGGACCCAGTACTTC
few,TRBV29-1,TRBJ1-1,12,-,CSVDGENTEAFF,TGCAGCGTTGACGGGGAAAACACTGAAGCTTTCTTT
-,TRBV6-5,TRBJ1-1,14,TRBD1,CASSYRGQGAEAFF,TGTGCCAGCAGCTACCGCGGACAGGGGGCGGAAGCTTTCTTT
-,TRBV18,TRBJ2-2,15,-,CASTLWGLNTGELFF,TGTGCCAGCACACTTTGGGGGTTGAACACCGGGGAGCTGTTTTTT
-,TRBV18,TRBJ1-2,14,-,CASSFQSEGKGYTF,TGTGCCAGCTCTTTTCAATCGGAAGGGAAGGGCTACACCTTC
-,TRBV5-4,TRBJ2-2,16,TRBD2,CASSAGLAGPTGELFF,TGTGCCAGCAGCGCGGGACTAGCGGGTCCTACCGGGGAGCTGTTTTTT
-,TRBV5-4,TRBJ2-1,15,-,CASSLGVFEGNEQFF,TGTGCCAGCAGCTTGGGGGTTTTTGAGGGCAATGAGCAGTTCTTC
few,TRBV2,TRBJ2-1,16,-,CASRAGGSTSYNEQFF,TGTGCCAGCAGGGCCGGCGGCTCCACCTCCTACAATGAGCAGTTCTTC
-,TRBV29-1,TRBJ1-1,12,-,CTPQAMNTEAFF,TGCACCCCCCAGGCGATGAACACTGAAGCTTTCTTT
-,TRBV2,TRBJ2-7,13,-,CASSSLDSYEQYF,TGTGCCAGCAGTTCACTAGATTCCTACGAGCAGTACTTC
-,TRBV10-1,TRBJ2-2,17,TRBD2,CASSAGLAGGNTGELFF,TGCGCCAGCAGCGCCGGACTAGCGGGAGGGAACACCGGGGAGCTGTTTTTT
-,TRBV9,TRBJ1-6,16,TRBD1,CASSVGTGGEDSPLHF,TGTGCCAGCAGCGTAGGGACAGGGGGCGAAGATTCACCCCTCCACTTT